What follows describes a single TCR beta chain. The CDR3 contains 14 residues. V shed 0 bases and J shed 5 bases, with 14 bases lying between them. CDR1 is GTSNPN, CDR2 SVGIG, per germline (reference sequence). The data belong to a study of CD8 T cells in Susac syndrome. Reverse transcription used roughly 0.45 to 1 ug RNA and random hexamers. TCRdb reprocessed the immunoSEQ multiplex PCR reads with MiXCR, giving one entry per CDR3 protein. The table records some 170,000 distinct CDR3 sequences, roughly 94% of them present only once. The specimen was CD4+ T cells from PBMCs. The receptor was derived from a human donor with multiple sclerosis. V usage is TRBV30 and J usage is TRBJ2-7; D may be TRBD1 or TRBD2 (6 bases each). The CDR3 region has the DNA TGTGCCTGGAGTGTGAACTCCGGGGGCGACGAGCAGTACTTC. Its translation is CAWSVNSGGDEQYF. The full variable domain, completed using reference TRBV30 and TRBJ2-7, is SQTIHQWPATLVQPVGSPLSLECTVEGTSNPNLYWYRQAAGRGLQLLFYSVGIGQISSEVPQNLSASRPQDRQFILSSKKLLLSDSGFYLCAWSVNSGGDEQYFGPGTRLTVT.